This TCR beta chain comes out of a study of blood T cell repertoires in COVID-19. Study in general: The United States, Italy and Spain provided the acute and convalescent COVID-19 samples.

Original analysis: For nucleated cells, counts were estimated from reference gene primer amplification. Sequenced by immunoSEQ multiplex PCR; TCRdb stores in-frame clones only, minus some. V and J calls and clone size are as listed in that table; D and trimming were resolved from the DNA. Of approximately 50,000 clones listed, about 88% are singletons. Sequencing input: peripheral blood. The TCR originated in a human donor in a cohort sampled during active COVID-19.

CDR3 sequence: CASRGGSQPQHF. The DNA of the CDR3 is TGTGCCAGTAGAGGAGGGTCGCAGCCCCAGCATTTT. The V gene is TRBV19, the J gene TRBJ1-5; no firm D call. Trimming took 6 bases from V and 7 from J, leaving 10 bases between them. This CDR3 comprises 12 residues. From germline, CDR1 is LNHDA and CDR2 SQIVND (reference sequence).